This is a list of T cell receptor beta chains from one sample in a study of tumor-infiltrating lymphocytes in localized non-small cell lung cancer. Sequencing used immunoSEQ multiplex PCR; TCRdb keeps in-frame clones, though not all of them. Of 8,000 to 10,000 clones detected, 70% to 80% appear once; the ten largest clones hold just over 9.5%. The specimen was lung tumor tissue. These receptors all come from a human donor with non-small cell lung cancer. CDR3s include the opening cysteine and the closing phenylalanine or tryptophan. A D gene is named only where the DNA matches it firmly. Size is stated for part of the rows, as once, few or many counts, or as a class when the clone is expanded.

clone_size: medium-sized
j_call: TRBJ1-1
v_call: TRBV19
d_call: TRBD1
cdr3_aa: CASRLDRGAEAFF
cdr3_nt: TGTGCCAGTAGACTCGACAGGGGGGCTGAAGCTTTCTTT

clone_size: -
j_call: TRBJ2-1
v_call: TRBV19
d_call: TRBD1
cdr3_aa: CASSRRTGGSPSSYNEQFF
cdr3_nt: TGTGCCAGTAGTCGACGGACAGGGGGCTCTCCCAGCTCCTACAATGAGCAGTTCTTC

clone_size: -
j_call: TRBJ1-1
v_call: TRBV19
d_call: TRBD1
cdr3_aa: CASRNPTGGAYTEAFF
cdr3_nt: TGTGCCAGCCGGAACCCGACAGGGGGCGCTTACACTGAAGCTTTCTTT

clone_size: -
j_call: TRBJ2-1
v_call: TRBV29-1
d_call: TRBD2
cdr3_aa: CSVEVTPASGRTTYNEQFF
cdr3_nt: TGCAGCGTTGAAGTCACCCCGGCTAGCGGGAGGACAACCTACAATGAGCAGTTCTTC

clone_size: once
j_call: TRBJ1-3
v_call: TRBV7-2
d_call: TRBD1
cdr3_aa: CASSRRGTGASSGNTIYF
cdr3_nt: TGTGCCAGCAGTCGGCGTGGGACAGGGGCTTCCTCTGGAAACACCATATATTTT

clone_size: -
j_call: TRBJ1-1
v_call: TRBV5-5
d_call: -
cdr3_aa: CASSLTNTEAFF
cdr3_nt: TGTGCCAGCAGCTTGACGAACACTGAAGCTTTCTTT

clone_size: -
j_call: TRBJ1-3
v_call: TRBV28
d_call: -
cdr3_aa: CASRLVDTIYF
cdr3_nt: TGTGCCAGCAGACTGGTGGACACCATATATTTT

clone_size: -
j_call: TRBJ2-1
v_call: TRBV11-2
d_call: TRBD2
cdr3_aa: CASTVGGLVPRYHYNEQFF
cdr3_nt: TGTGCCAGCACGGTAGGGGGACTAGTCCCGAGGTACCACTACAATGAGCAGTTCTTC

clone_size: -
j_call: TRBJ1-6
v_call: TRBV6-5
d_call: -
cdr3_aa: CASGSTPLHF
cdr3_nt: TGTGCCAGCGGGTCCACTCCCCTCCACTTT

clone_size: -
j_call: TRBJ1-6
v_call: TRBV9
d_call: -
cdr3_aa: CASSVEGSGSPLHF
cdr3_nt: TGTGCCAGCAGCGTAGAAGGATCAGGGTCACCCCTCCACTTT

clone_size: -
j_call: TRBJ2-7
v_call: TRBV27
d_call: -
cdr3_aa: CATDYEQYF
cdr3_nt: TGTGCCACCGACTACGAGCAGTACTTC

clone_size: -
j_call: TRBJ1-6
v_call: TRBV6-5
d_call: -
cdr3_aa: CASTTSDSYNSPLHF
cdr3_nt: TGTGCCAGCACCACTAGTGATTCCTATAATTCACCCCTCCACTTT

clone_size: -
j_call: TRBJ2-1
v_call: TRBV7-9
d_call: TRBD2
cdr3_aa: CASSQGLAGVDEQFF
cdr3_nt: TGTGCCAGCAGCCAGGGACTAGCGGGAGTTGATGAGCAGTTCTTC